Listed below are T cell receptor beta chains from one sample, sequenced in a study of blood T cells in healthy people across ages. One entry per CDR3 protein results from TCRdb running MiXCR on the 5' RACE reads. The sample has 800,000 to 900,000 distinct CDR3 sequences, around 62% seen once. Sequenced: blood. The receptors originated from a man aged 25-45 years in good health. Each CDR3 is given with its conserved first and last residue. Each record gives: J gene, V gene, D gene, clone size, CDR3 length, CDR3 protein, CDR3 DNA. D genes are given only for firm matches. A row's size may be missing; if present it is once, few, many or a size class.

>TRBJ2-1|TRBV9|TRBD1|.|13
CASSVVTGDEQFF
TGTGCCAGCAGCGTAGTGACAGGGGATGAGCAGTTCTTC
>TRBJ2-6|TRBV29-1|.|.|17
CGVTSGAPRSGANVLTF
TGCGGCGTCACCTCGGGGGCCCCCCGCTCTGGGGCCAACGTCCTGACTTTC
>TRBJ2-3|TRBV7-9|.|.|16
CASSLGQTASTDTQYF
TGTGCCAGCAGCTTAGGTCAGACAGCTAGCACAGATACGCAGTATTTT
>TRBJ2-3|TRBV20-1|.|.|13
CSGGVGASDTQYF
TGCAGTGGTGGCGTGGGGGCGTCAGATACGCAGTATTTT
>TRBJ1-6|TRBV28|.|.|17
CASSLDATSSYNSPLHF
TGTGCCAGCAGTTTGGATGCGACGAGCTCCTATAATTCACCCCTCCACTTT
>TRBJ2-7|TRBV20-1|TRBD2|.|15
CSANPTSGGAYEQYF
TGCAGTGCTAACCCTACTAGCGGGGGAGCCTACGAGCAGTACTTC
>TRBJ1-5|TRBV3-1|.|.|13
CASSRDYNQPQHF
TGTGCCAGCAGCCGGGACTACAATCAGCCCCAGCATTTT
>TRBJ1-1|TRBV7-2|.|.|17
CASSLLQGLGMNTEAFF
TGTGCCAGCAGCTTATTACAGGGCTTGGGGATGAACACTGAAGCTTTCTTT
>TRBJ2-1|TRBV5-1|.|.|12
CASSLTLDEQFF
TGCGCCAGCAGCTTAACCCTCGATGAGCAGTTCTTC
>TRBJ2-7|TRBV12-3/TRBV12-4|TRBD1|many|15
CASSPGQGGSYEQYF
TGTGCCAGCAGCCCTGGACAGGGGGGTTCCTACGAGCAGTACTTC
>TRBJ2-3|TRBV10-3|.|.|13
CAISPPSGDTQYF
TGTGCCATCAGCCCACCGTCCGGAGATACGCAGTATTTT
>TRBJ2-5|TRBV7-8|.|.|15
CASSFGGAVQETQYF
TGTGCCAGCAGCTTTGGGGGGGCCGTACAAGAGACCCAGTACTTC
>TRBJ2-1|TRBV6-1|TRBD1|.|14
CASSSNLQGTEQFF
TGTGCCAGCAGCTCGAACTTACAGGGGACTGAGCAGTTCTTC
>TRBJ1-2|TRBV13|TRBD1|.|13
CASSLGDRADYTF
TGTGCCAGCAGCTTAGGGGACAGGGCCGACTACACCTTC
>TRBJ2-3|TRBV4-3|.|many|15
CASSQSAGTPDTQYF
TGCGCCAGCAGCCAGAGCGCAGGGACCCCAGATACGCAGTATTTT
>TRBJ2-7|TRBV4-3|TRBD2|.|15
CASSQVAGPAYEQYF
TGCGCCAGCAGCCAAGTAGCGGGACCCGCCTACGAGCAGTACTTC
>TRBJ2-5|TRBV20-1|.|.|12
CSASAGTSWQYF
TGCAGTGCTAGCGCAGGGACCTCTTGGCAGTACTTC
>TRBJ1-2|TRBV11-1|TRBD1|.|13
CASSLWTGKGYTF
TGTGCCAGCAGCCTTTGGACAGGGAAAGGCTACACCTTC
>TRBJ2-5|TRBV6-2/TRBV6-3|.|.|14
CASSPSAWEETQYF
TGTGCCAGCAGTCCGTCAGCATGGGAAGAGACCCAGTACTTC
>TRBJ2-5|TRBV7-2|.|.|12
CASSSDWGPQYF
TGTGCCAGCAGCTCGGACTGGGGGCCGCAGTACTTC
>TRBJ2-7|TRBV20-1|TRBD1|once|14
CSATGTGLSYEQYF
TGCAGTGCGACCGGGACAGGGCTCTCCTACGAGCAGTACTTC
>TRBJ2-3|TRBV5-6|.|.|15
CASSSLVGGPYTQYF
TGTGCCAGCAGCTCACTCGTGGGGGGGCCCTATACGCAGTATTTT
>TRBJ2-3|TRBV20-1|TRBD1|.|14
CSARRDRVTDTQYF
TGCAGTGCCCGGAGGGACAGGGTCACAGATACGCAGTATTTT
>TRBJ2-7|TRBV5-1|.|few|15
CASSRAGAADYEQYF
TGCGCCAGCAGCCGGGCCGGCGCGGCGGACTACGAGCAGTACTTC
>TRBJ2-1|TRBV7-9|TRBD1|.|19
CASSLVVDPQGASYNEQFF
TGTGCCAGCAGCTTAGTAGTAGACCCTCAGGGGGCGTCCTACAATGAGCAGTTCTTC
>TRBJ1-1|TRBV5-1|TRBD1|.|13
CASRGQGLGEAFF
TGCGCCAGCAGAGGACAGGGGCTTGGTGAAGCTTTCTTT
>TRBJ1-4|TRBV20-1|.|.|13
CSLQGRTHEKLFF
TGCAGTCTCCAAGGCCGGACCCATGAAAAACTGTTTTTT
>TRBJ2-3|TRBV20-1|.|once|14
CSAPTGFSADTQYF
TGCAGTGCCCCAACCGGGTTTTCAGCAGATACGCAGTATTTT
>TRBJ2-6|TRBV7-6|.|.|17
CASSLGGFLTGASVLTF
TGTGCCAGCAGCTTAGGGGGATTCTTGACTGGGGCCAGCGTCCTGACTTTC
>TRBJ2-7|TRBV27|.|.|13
CASSFSKGHEQYF
TGTGCCAGCAGTTTCTCTAAGGGCCACGAGCAGTACTTC
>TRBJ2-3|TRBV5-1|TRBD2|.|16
CASSTLAGANRDTQYF
TGCGCCAGCAGCACCCTAGCGGGGGCCAATCGAGATACGCAGTATTTT
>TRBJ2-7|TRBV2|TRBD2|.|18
CASSGSSGGHFSSYEQYF
TGTGCCAGCAGTGGTAGTAGCGGGGGGCACTTCAGCTCCTACGAGCAGTACTTC
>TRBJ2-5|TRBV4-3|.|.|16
CASSQEYRSPQETQYF
TGCGCCAGCAGCCAAGAGTATCGGAGCCCTCAAGAGACCCAGTACTTC
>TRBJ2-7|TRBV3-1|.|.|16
CASSYSRGGWSYEQYF
TGTGCCAGCAGCTACTCCCGAGGGGGATGGTCCTACGAGCAGTACTTC
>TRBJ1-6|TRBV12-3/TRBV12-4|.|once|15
CASSSRQSYNSPLHF
TGTGCCAGCAGTTCCAGACAGTCCTATAATTCACCCCTCCACTTT
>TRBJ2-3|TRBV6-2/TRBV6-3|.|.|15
CASSYSEAVADTQYF
TGTGCCAGCAGTTACTCGGAAGCGGTGGCAGATACGCAGTATTTT
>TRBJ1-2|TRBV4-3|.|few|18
CASSHQRGGARWNYGYTF
TGCGCCAGCAGCCACCAAAGGGGAGGGGCCAGATGGAACTATGGCTACACCTTC
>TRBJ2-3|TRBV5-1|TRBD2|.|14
CASTTAGETDTQYF
TGCGCCAGCACCACCGCGGGGGAGACAGATACGCAGTATTTT
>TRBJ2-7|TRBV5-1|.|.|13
CASSGNRSYEQYF
TGCGCCAGCAGCGGAAACAGGTCCTACGAGCAGTACTTC
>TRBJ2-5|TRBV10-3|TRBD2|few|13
CAISGSGLETQYF
TGTGCCATCAGTGGTAGCGGGTTAGAGACCCAGTACTTC
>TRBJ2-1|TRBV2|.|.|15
CASSALQGGYNEQFF
TGTGCCAGCAGTGCGCTCCAGGGGGGCTACAATGAGCAGTTCTTC
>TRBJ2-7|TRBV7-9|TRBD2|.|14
CASSFGGGRYEQYF
TGTGCCAGCAGCTTCGGGGGGGGCCGCTACGAGCAGTACTTC
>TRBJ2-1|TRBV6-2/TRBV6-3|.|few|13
CASSYAGYNEQFF
TGTGCCAGCAGTTATGCGGGATACAATGAGCAGTTCTTC
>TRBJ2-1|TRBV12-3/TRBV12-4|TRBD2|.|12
CASSLVGGEPFF
TGTGCCAGCAGTTTAGTCGGGGGGGAGCCGTTCTTC
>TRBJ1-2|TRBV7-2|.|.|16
CASSPTGGVTNYGYTF
TGTGCCAGCAGCCCCACGGGGGGGGTTACTAACTATGGCTACACCTTC
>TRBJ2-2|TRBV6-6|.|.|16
CASSRQSLSNTGELFF
TGTGCCAGCAGCAGACAGTCCCTTTCGAACACCGGGGAGCTGTTTTTT
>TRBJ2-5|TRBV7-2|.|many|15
CASSLAPMMLETQYF
TGTGCCAGCAGCTTAGCGCCAATGATGTTGGAGACCCAGTACTTC
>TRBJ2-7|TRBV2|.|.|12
CASRRVSYEQYF
TGTGCCAGCAGGCGCGTCTCCTACGAGCAGTACTTC